These 3 T cell receptor beta chains were all obtained from the same sample, sequenced in a study of early stage breast cancer tumors. The table came from immunoSEQ multiplex PCR; TCRdb's copy has only in-frame clones and leaves some out. The sample lists approximately 50,000 clones, about 74% occurring once. Material: blood. Every receptor here comes from a person aged 25-39 years with breast cancer.

The V and J genes are TRBV19 and TRBJ1-5; a possible D gene is TRBD1 (6 bases). V was shortened by 2 bases and J by 2 bases, with 22 bases between the two germline ends. This CDR3 comprises 19 residues. The V gene's germline CDR1 is LNHDA and CDR2 SQIVND (reference sequence). In nucleotides, the CDR3 is TGTGCCAGTAGTATATTGGGGGATCGGGGGGCTAAGGGCAATCAGCCCCAGCATTTT. This gives the protein CASSILGDRGAKGNQPQHF.

The chain links TRBV7-2 to TRBJ2-3, with 10 bases matching TRBD2. Germline V gene sequence: CDR1 SGHTA, CDR2 FQGNSA. The CDR3 is 17 amino acids. The J segment lost 1 base and the V segment lost 4 bases, leaving 8 bases of the junction unmatched. In nucleotides, the CDR3 is TGTGCCAGCAGCTCTGACCTACTAGCGGGGCGCACAGATACGCAGTATTTT. Its translation: CASSSDLLAGRTDTQYF.

This clone was detected only once. A read error may produce the germline difference seen at one junction end. This chain connects TRBV4-1 to TRBJ1-1; no firm D call. This CDR3 contains 14 residues. Per germline, CDR1 MGHRA and CDR2 YSYEKL. DNA of the CDR3: TGCGCCAGCAGCCTGAATTTTGGGAACGCTGAAGCTTTCTTT. The encoded protein is CASSLNFGNAEAFF.